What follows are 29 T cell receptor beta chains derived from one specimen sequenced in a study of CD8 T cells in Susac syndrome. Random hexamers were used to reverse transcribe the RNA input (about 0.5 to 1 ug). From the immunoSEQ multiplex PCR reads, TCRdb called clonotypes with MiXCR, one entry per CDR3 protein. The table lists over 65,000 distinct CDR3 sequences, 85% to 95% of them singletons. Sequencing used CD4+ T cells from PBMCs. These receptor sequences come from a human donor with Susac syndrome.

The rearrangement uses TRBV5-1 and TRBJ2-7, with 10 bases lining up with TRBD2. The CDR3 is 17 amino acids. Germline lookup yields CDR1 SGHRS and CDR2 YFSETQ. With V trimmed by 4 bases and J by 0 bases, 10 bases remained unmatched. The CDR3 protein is CASSTGTSVRSSYEQYF. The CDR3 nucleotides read TGCGCCAGCAGCACCGGGACTAGCGTGAGGAGCTCCTACGAGCAGTACTTC.

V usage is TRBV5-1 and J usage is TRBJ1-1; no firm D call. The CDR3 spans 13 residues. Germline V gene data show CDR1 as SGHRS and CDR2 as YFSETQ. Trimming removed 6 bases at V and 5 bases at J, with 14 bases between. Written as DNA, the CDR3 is TGCGCCAGCAAACTTCTAGTGGGGACTGAAGCTTTCTTT. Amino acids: CASKLLVGTEAFF.

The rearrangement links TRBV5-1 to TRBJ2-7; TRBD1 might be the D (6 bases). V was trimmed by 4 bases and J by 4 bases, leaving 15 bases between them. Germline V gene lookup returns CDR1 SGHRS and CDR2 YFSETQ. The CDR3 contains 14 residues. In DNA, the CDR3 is TGCGCCAGCAGCGCTGCCGGGACATTTTACGAGCAGTACTTC. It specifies CASSAAGTFYEQYF.

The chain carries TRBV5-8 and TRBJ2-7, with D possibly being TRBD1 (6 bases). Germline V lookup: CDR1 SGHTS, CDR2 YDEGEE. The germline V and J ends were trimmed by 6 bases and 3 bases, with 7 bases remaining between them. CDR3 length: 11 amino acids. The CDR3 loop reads CASTRGYEQYF. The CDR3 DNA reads TGTGCCAGCACCAGGGGCTACGAGCAGTACTTC.

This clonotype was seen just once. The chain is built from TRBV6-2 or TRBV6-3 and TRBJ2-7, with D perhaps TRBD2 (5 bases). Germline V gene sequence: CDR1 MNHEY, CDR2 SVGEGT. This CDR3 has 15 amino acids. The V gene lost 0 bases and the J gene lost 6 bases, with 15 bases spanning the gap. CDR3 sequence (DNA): TGTGCCAGCAGTTACTCTCTGGGAGTGTGGCCCGAGCAGTACTTC. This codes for CASSYSLGVWPEQYF.

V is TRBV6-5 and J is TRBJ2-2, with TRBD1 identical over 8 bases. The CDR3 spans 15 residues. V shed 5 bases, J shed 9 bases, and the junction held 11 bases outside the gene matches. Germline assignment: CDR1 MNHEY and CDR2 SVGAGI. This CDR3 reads CASSTGGHVGRELFF. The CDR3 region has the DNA TGTGCCAGCAGTACAGGGGGGCATGTGGGCCGGGAGCTGTTTTTT.

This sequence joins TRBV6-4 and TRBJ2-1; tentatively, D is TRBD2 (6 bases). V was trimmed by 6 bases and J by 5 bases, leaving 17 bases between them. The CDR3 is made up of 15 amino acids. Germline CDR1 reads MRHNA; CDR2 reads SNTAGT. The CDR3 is CASRLAGYGHNEQFF. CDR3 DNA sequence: TGTGCCAGCAGACTGGCGGGATACGGCCACAATGAGCAGTTCTTC.

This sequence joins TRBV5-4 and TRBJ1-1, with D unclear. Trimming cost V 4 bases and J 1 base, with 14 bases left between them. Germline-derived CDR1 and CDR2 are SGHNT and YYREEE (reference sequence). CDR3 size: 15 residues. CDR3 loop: CASSPPAGRNTEAFF. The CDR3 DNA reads TGTGCCAGCAGCCCTCCCGCAGGTCGGAACACTGAAGCTTTCTTT.

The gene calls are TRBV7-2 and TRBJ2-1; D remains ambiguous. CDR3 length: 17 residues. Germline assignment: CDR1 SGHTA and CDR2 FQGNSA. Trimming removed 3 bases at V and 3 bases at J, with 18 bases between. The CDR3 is CASSFRSWGMGYNEQFF. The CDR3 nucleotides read TGTGCCAGCAGCTTTAGATCGTGGGGAATGGGCTACAATGAGCAGTTCTTC. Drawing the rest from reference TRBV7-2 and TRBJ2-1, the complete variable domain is GAGVSQSPSNKVTEKGKDVELRCDPISGHTALYWYRQSLGQGLEFLIYFQGNSAPDKSGLPSDRFSAERTGGSVSTLTIQRTQQEDSAVYLCASSFRSWGMGYNEQFFGPGTRLTVL.

Written as DNA, the CDR3 is TGTGCCAGCAGCCCTGGGACAGGGCTCAATTCACCCCTCCACTTT. Translating gives CASSPGTGLNSPLHF. The chain has TRBV3-1 and TRBJ1-6, with TRBD1 matching over 9 bases. The J segment lost 7 bases and the V segment lost 4 bases, leaving 5 bases of the junction unmatched. The length of the CDR3 is 15 residues. From germline, CDR1 is LGHDT and CDR2 YNNKEL (reference sequence).

CDR3: CASSQHRNAEQYF. The DNA of the CDR3 is TGTGCCAGCAGCCAGCATAGGAACGCCGAGCAGTACTTC. The V gene is TRBV7-2, the J gene TRBJ2-7, with D unresolved. Trimming left V 5 bases short and J 6 bases short, with 14 bases between. The germline CDR1 and CDR2 sequences are SGHTA and FQGNSA. This CDR3 spans 13 amino acids.

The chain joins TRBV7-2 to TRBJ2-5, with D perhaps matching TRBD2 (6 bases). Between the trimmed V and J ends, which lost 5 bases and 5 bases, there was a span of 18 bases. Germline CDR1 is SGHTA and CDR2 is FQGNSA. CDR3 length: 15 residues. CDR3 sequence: CASSPQSLGRETQYF. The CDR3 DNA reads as TGTGCCAGCAGCCCCCAGTCCTTGGGGAGGGAGACCCAGTACTTC. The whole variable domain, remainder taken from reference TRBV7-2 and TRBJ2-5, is GAGVSQSPSNKVTEKGKDVELRCDPISGHTALYWYRQSLGQGLEFLIYFQGNSAPDKSGLPSDRFSAERTGGSVSTLTIQRTQQEDSAVYLCASSPQSLGRETQYFGPGTRLLVL.

CDR3 amino acids: CASSAQVGTDTQYF. CDR3 sequence (DNA): TGTGCCAGCAGCGCTCAGGTGGGCACAGATACGCAGTATTTT. This chain uses TRBV7-8 with TRBJ2-3; D unresolved. CDR1 is SGHVS and CDR2 is FQNEAQ in the germline V gene. The CDR3 totals 14 residues. V lost 5 bases, J lost 1 base, and 10 bases lay in between. Combining the CDR3 with reference TRBV7-8 and TRBJ2-3 gives the whole variable domain GAGVSQSPRYKVAKRGQDVALRCDPISGHVSLFWYQQALGQGPEFLTYFQNEAQLDKSGLPSDRFFAERPEGSVSTLKIQRTQQEDSAVYLCASSAQVGTDTQYFGPGTRLTVL.

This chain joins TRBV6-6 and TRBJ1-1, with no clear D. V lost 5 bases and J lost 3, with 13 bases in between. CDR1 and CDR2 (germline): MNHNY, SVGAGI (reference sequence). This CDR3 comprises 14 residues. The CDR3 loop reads CASSPRAGYTEAFF. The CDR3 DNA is TGTGCCAGCAGTCCCCGGGCGGGGTACACTGAAGCTTTCTTT.

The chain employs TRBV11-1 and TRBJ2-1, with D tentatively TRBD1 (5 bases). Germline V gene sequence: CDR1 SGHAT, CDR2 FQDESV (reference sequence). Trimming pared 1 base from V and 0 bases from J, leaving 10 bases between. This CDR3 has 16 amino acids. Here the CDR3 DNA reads TGTGCCAGCAGCTTAGTAAGCGACAGCTCCTACAATGAGCAGTTCTTC. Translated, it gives CASSLVSDSSYNEQFF.

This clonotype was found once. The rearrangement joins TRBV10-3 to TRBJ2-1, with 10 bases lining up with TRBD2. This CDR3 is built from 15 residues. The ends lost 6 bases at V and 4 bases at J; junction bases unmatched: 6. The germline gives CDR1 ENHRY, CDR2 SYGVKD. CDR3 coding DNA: TGTGCCATCAGACCCGGACTAGCGGTATACAATGAGCAGTTCTTC. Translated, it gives CAIRPGLAVYNEQFF.

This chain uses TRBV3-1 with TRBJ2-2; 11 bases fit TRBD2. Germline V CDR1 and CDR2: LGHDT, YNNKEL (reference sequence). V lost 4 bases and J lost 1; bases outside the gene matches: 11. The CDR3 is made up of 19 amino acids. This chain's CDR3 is CASSRYMTSGNRNTGELFF. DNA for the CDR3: TGTGCCAGCAGCCGCTACATGACTAGCGGGAATAGGAACACCGGGGAGCTGTTTTTT.

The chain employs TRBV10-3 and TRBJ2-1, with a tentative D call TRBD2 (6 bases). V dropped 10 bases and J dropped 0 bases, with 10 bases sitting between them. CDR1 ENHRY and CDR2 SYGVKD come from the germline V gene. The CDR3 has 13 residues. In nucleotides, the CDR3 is TGTGCCACCCGGGAGCCCTCCTACAATGAGCAGTTCTTC. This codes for CATREPSYNEQFF.

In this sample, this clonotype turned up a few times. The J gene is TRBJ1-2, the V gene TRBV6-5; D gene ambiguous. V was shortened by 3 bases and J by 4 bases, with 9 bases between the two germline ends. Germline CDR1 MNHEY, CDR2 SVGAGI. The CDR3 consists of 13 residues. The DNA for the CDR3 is TGTGCCAGCAGTTATATGGGGATCTATGGCTACACCTTC. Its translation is CASSYMGIYGYTF.

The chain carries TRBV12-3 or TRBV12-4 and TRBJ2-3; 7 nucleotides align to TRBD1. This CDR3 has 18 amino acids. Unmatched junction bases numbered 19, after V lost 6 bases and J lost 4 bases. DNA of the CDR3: TGTGCCAGCAGCCACAGACTTAAAGACAGGGTAATCCCAGATACGCAGTATTTT. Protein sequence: CASSHRLKDRVIPDTQYF.

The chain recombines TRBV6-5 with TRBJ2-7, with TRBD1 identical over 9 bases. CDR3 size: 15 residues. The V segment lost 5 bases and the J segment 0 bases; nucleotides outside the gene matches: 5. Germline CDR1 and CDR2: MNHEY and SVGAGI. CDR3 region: CASSRTGAISYEQYF. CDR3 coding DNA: TGTGCCAGCAGTCGGACAGGGGCCATCTCCTACGAGCAGTACTTC.

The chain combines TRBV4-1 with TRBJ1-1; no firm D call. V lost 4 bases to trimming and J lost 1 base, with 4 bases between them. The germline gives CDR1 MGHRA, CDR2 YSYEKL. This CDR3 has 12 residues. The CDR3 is CASSRENTEAFF. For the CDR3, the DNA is TGCGCCAGCAGCCGAGAGAACACTGAAGCTTTCTTT.

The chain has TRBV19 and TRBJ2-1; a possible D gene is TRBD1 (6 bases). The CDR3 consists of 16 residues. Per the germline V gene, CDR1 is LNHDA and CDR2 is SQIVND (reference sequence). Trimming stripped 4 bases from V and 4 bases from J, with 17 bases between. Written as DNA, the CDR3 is TGTGCCAGTAGTAGTTACTTGGGGACAAGGTACAATGAGCAGTTCTTC. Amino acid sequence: CASSSYLGTRYNEQFF.

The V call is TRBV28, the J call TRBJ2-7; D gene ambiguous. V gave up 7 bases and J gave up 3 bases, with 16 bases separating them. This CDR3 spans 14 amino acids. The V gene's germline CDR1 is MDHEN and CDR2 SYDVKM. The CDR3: CASNQEDGVYEQYF. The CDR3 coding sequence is TGTGCCAGCAACCAAGAGGATGGTGTCTACGAGCAGTACTTC.

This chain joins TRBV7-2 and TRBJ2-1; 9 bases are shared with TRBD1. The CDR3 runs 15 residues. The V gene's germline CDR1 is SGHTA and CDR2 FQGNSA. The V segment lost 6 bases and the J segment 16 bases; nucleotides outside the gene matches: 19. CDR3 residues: CASSPPGTGTNHLFF. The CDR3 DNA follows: TGTGCCAGCAGTCCCCCGGGGACAGGGACTAATCACCTATTCTTC.

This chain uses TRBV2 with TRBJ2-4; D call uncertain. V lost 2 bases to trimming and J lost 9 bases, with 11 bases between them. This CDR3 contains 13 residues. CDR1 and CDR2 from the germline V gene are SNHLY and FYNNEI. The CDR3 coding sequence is TGTGCCAGCAGTGAAACAACCTTGGGCATTCAGTACTTC. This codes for CASSETTLGIQYF.

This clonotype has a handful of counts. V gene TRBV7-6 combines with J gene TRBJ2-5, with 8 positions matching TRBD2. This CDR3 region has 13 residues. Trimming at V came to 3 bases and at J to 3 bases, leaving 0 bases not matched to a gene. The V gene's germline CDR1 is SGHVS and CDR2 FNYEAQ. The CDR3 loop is CASSLGLEETQYF. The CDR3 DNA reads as TGTGCCAGCAGCTTGGGACTAGAAGAGACCCAGTACTTC.

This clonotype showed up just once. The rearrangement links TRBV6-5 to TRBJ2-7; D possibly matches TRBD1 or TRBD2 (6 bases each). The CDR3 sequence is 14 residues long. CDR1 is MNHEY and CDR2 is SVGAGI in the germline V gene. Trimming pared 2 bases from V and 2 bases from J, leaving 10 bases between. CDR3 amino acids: CASSYGGPPYEQYF. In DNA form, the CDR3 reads TGTGCCAGCAGTTACGGGGGGCCTCCCTACGAGCAGTACTTC.

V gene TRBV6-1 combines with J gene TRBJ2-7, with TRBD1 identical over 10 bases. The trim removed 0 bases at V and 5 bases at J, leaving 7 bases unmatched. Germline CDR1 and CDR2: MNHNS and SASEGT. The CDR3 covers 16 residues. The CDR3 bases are TGTGCCAGCAGTGAAGCTGGGACAGGGGCGAAGCACGAGCAGTACTTC. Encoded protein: CASSEAGTGAKHEQYF.